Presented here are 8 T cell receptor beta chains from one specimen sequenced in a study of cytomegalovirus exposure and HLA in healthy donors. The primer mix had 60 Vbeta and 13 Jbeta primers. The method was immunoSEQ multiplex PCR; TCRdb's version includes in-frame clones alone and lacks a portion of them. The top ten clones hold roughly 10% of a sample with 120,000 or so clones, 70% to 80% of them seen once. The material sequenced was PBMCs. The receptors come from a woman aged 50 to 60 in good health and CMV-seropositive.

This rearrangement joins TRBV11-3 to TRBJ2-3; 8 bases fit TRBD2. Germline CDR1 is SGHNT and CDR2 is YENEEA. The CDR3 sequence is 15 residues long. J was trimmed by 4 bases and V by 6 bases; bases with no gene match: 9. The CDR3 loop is CASRQGLASSDTQYF. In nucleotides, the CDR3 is TGTGCCAGCAGACAAGGACTAGCTTCCTCAGATACGCAGTATTTT.

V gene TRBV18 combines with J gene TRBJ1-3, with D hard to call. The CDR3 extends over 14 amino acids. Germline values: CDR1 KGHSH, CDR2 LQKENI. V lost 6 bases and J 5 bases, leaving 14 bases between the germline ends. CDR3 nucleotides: TGTGCCAGCTCCCGAGGAGAGGTGAGAAACACCATATATTTT. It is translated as CASSRGEVRNTIYF.

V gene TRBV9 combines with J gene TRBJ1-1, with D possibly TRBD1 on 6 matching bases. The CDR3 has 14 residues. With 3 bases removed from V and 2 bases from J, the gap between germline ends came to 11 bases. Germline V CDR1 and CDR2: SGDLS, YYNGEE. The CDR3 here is CASSAGQINTEAFF. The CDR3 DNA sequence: TGTGCCAGCAGCGCAGGACAGATAAACACTGAAGCTTTCTTT.

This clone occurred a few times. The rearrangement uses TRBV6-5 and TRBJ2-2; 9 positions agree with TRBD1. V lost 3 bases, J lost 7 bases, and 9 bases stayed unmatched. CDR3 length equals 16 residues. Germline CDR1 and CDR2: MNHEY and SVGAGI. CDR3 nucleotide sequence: TGTGCCAGCAGTTATAGACAGGGGGGGACCTACGGGGAGCTGTTTTTT. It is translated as CASSYRQGGTYGELFF.

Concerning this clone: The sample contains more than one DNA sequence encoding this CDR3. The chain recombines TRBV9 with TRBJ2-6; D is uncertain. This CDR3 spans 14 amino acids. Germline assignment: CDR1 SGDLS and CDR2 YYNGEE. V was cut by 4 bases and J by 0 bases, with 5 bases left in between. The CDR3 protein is CASSSSSGANVLTF. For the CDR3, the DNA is TGTGCCAGCAGCTCTAGCTCTGGGGCCAACGTCCTGACTTTC.

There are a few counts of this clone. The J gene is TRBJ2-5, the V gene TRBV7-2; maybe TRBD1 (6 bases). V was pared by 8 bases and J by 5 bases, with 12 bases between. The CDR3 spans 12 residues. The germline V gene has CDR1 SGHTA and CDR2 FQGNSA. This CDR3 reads CASASRGETQYF. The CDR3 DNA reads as TGTGCCAGCGCCTCTAGGGGGGAGACCCAGTACTTC.

This CDR3 is CAWSFDGGTEAFF. The CDR3 region has the DNA TGTGCCTGGAGTTTTGACGGAGGTACTGAAGCTTTCTTT. V gene TRBV30 combines with J gene TRBJ1-1, with unresolved D. This CDR3 region has 13 residues. Per the germline V gene, CDR1 is GTSNPN and CDR2 is SVGIG (reference sequence). The V end was cut by 2 bases, the J end by 5 bases, with 12 bases between.

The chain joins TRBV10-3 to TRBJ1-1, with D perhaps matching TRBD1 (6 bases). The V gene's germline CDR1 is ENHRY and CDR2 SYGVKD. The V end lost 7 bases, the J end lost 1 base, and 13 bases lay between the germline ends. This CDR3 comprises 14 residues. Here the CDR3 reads CAITNREGNTEAFF. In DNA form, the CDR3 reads TGTGCCATCACGAACAGGGAGGGGAACACTGAAGCTTTCTTT.